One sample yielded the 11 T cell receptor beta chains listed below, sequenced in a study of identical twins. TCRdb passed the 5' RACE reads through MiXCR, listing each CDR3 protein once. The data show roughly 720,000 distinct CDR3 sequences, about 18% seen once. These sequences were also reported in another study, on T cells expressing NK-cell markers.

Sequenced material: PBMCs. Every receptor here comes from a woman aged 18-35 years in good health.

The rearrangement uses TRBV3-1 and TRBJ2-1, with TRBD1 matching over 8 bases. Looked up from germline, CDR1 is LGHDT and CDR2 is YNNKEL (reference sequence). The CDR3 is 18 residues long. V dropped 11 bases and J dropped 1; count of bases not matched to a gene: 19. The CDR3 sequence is CASCHGGLGQGSYNEQFF. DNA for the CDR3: TGTGCCTCCTGCCACGGGGGACTTGGACAGGGATCCTACAATGAGCAGTTCTTC.

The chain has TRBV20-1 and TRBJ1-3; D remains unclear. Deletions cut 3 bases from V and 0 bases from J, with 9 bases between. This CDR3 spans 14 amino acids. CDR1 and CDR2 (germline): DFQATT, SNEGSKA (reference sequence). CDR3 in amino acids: CSASTTSSGNTIYF. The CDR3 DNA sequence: TGCAGTGCTAGTACCACTTCCTCTGGAAACACCATATATTTT.

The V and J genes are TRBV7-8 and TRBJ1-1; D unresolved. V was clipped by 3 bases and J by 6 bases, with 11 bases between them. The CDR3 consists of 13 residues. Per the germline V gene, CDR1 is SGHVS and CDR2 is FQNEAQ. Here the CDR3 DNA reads TGTGCCAGCAGCTTCCTGGGCTTCGCTGAAGCTTTCTTT. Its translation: CASSFLGFAEAFF.

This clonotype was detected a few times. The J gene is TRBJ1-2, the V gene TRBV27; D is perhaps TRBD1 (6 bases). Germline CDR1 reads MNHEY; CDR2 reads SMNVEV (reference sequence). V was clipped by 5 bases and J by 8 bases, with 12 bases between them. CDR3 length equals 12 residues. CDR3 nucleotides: TGTGCCAGCAGTACCAACAGGGTCGGCTACACCTTC. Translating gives CASSTNRVGYTF.

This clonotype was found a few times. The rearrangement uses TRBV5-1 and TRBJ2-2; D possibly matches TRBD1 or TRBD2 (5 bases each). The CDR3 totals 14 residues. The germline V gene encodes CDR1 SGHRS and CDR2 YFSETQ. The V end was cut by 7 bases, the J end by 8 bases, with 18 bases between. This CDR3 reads CASRVPRGPGELFF. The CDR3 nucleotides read TGCGCCAGCCGTGTCCCTCGGGGACCGGGGGAGCTGTTTTTT.

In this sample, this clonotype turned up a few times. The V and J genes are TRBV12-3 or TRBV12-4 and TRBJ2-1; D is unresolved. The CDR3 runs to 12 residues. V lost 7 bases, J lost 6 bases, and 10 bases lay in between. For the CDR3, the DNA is TGTGCCAGCAAGCTCCAGGTCAATGAGCAGTTCTTC. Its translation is CASKLQVNEQFF.

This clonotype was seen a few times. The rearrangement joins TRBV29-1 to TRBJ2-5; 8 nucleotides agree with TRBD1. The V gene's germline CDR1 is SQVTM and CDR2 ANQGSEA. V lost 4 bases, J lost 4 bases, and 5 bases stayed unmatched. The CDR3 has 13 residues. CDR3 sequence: CSVVQGGRETQYF. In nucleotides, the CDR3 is TGCAGCGTTGTACAGGGGGGTAGAGAGACCCAGTACTTC.

In nucleotides, the CDR3 is TGTGCCAGCAGTCCTAGACCTTACGGGGGCGCTGAAGCTTTCTTT. Protein sequence: CASSPRPYGGAEAFF. The chain is built from TRBV27 and TRBJ1-1; perhaps TRBD1 as D (6 bases). CDR3 length equals 15 residues. V was pared by 5 bases and J by 6 bases, with 19 bases between. CDR1 MNHEY and CDR2 SMNVEV come from the germline V gene (reference sequence).

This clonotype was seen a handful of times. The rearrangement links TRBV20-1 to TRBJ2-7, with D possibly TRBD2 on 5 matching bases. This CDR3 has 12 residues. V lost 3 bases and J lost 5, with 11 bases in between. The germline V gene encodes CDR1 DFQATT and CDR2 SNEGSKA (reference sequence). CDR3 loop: CSARRASNEQYF. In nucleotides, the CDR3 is TGCAGTGCTAGGAGGGCTTCCAACGAGCAGTACTTC.

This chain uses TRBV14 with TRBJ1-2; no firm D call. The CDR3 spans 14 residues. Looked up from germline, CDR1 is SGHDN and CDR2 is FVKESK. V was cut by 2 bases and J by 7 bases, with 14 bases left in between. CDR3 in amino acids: CASSQTYLEGGYTF. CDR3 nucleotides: TGTGCCAGCAGCCAAACTTACCTTGAGGGTGGCTACACCTTC.

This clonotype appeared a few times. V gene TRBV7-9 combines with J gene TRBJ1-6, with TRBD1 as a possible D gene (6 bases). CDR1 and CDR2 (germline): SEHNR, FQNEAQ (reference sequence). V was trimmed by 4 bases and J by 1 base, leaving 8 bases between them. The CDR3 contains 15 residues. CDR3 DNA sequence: TGTGCCAGCAGCTCAGGGGTGTCCTATAATTCACCCCTCCACTTT. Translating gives CASSSGVSYNSPLHF.